The present T cell receptor (beta chain) was sequenced within a study of beta chain features in type 1 diabetes. Study-wide background: The number of sorted cells examined across all samples was 107,917,701.

This clone was seen a few times. As yet, its antigen is unknown. General study results and limits: Among all four CD4+ subsets, Type 1 diabetes patients had TCRB CDR3s that were moderately but significantly shorter. Shorter templates might be favored by PCR, and equally so in patients and in controls.

V lost 6 bases to trimming and J lost 6 bases, with 13 bases between them. The CDR3 extends over 13 amino acids. In germline, CDR1 is SGHTA, CDR2 FQGTGA. Blood was collected once per donor into heparin, averaging about 0.12 L. Markers CD45RO/CCR7/CD25/CD127/CD95/CD27 served to sort CD4+ naive, central memory, regulatory and stem cell-like memory cells. Expressed TCRB transcripts were sequenced after all isolated RNA was converted to cDNA. Sequencing was performed with immunoSEQ multiplex PCR; in TCRdb, only in-frame clones are kept and a portion is missing. This table holds around 250,000 clones, approximately 24% found once.

The chain couples TRBV7-3 to TRBJ2-3; unclear D gene. The sequence was obtained from a woman aged 25-40 years with type 1 diabetes. The specimen was naive CD4+ T cells from blood. The CDR3 coding sequence is TGTGCCAGCAGTCCCCGCGGCGGTGATACGCAGTATTTT. Its translation: CASSPRGGDTQYF.